This TCR beta chain was sequenced for a study of T cell responses to AZD1222 COVID-19 vaccine. Study-wide points: The sample set comprised mostly white British donors with more females, and clonal diversity was possibly underestimated. It was only after the peak T cell response that any repertoires were sampled.

CDR1 SNHLY and CDR2 FYNNEI come from the germline V gene. V lost 8 bases to trimming and J lost 5 bases, with 10 bases between them. The CDR3 sequence is 11 residues long. This clone was detected only a few times. Antigen unknown. Profiled with immunoSEQ multiplex PCR; TCRdb holds only in-frame clones, not every one. Here the sample spans about 140,000 clones, approximately 91% being singletons. The TCR comes from an adult who received the AZD1222 COVID-19 vaccine. J is TRBJ2-7 and V is TRBV2; D call uncertain. The starting material was peripheral blood, obtained 28 days after the second AZD1222 dose. The CDR3 sequence is CASFQNDEQYF. The CDR3 DNA reads as TGTGCCAGCTTCCAAAACGACGAGCAGTACTTC.